Below are 10 T cell receptor beta chains sequenced from a single sample in a study of T cell responses to AZD1222 COVID-19 vaccine. Assay used: immunoSEQ multiplex PCR; TCRdb lists only in-frame clones, some missing. The sample lists about 190,000 clones, approximately 91% occurring once. Sequenced here: peripheral blood, sampled on day 0 of AZD1222 vaccination. The receptor source for this set is an adult in good health.

V gene TRBV7-6 combines with J gene TRBJ1-5; TRBD1 is a possible D gene (6 bases). Germline V lookup: CDR1 SGHVS, CDR2 FNYEAQ. V lost 5 bases and J 2 bases, leaving 19 bases between the germline ends. The CDR3 runs to 17 residues. The CDR3 here is CASSPGLRGSGNQPQHF. The CDR3 nucleotides are TGTGCCAGCAGCCCGGGCCTGAGGGGGTCGGGCAATCAGCCCCAGCATTTT.

V is TRBV7-9 and J is TRBJ1-4; D perhaps matches TRBD1 (5 bases). V was pared by 3 bases and J by 14 bases, with 10 bases between. Germline loops: CDR1 SEHNR, CDR2 FQNEAQ (reference sequence). The CDR3 totals 11 residues. This CDR3 is CASSFTQDLFF. CDR3 in DNA: TGTGCCAGCAGCTTCACACAGGACCTGTTTTTT.

The rearrangement joins TRBV27 to TRBJ2-1, with a possible D match to TRBD2 (6 bases). Germline CDR1 and CDR2: MNHEY and SMNVEV (reference sequence). V was shortened by 5 bases and J by 6 bases, with 11 bases between the two germline ends. CDR3 length: 13 residues. CDR3: CASSPGRGNEQFF. The CDR3 DNA reads TGTGCCAGCAGTCCCGGGAGAGGCAATGAGCAGTTCTTC.

The chain joins TRBV27 to TRBJ2-1; D may be TRBD1 (5 bases). The V gene lost 8 bases and the J gene lost 8 bases, with 13 bases spanning the gap. The CDR3 length is 12 residues. CDR1 is MNHEY, CDR2 SMNVEV, per germline (reference sequence). Written as DNA, the CDR3 is TGTGCCAGCGCGCCTGGGGCGGATGAGCAGTTCTTC. The encoded protein is CASAPGADEQFF.

The chain uses TRBV9 and TRBJ1-1, with a possible D match to TRBD1 (6 bases). Trimming took 0 bases from V and 0 from J, leaving 12 bases between them. Germline V gene sequence: CDR1 SGDLS, CDR2 YYNGEE. The CDR3 is 16 residues long. As DNA, the CDR3 is TGTGCCAGCAGCGTAGGAGGACAGAGATTGAACACTGAAGCTTTCTTT. Its translation is CASSVGGQRLNTEAFF.

The rearrangement links TRBV7-3 to TRBJ1-1; D call uncertain. The CDR3 contains 17 residues. V lost 1 base to trimming and J lost 4 bases, with 19 bases between them. Germline CDR1 SGHTA, CDR2 FQGTGA. The CDR3 loop reads CASSLKPLASRTTEAFF. The DNA for the CDR3 is TGTGCCAGCAGCTTAAAACCTTTGGCATCCAGGACCACTGAAGCTTTCTTT.

J is TRBJ2-1 and V is TRBV3-1 (or the pseudogene TRBV3-2); weak D call: TRBD1 (6 bases). Germline loops: CDR1 LGHDT, CDR2 YNNKEL (reference sequence). The CDR3 sequence is 14 residues long. Trimming pared 4 bases from V and 7 bases from J, leaving 14 bases between. In DNA, the CDR3 is TGTGCCAGCAGCCTTGACAGGTACCAGAATGAGCAGTTCTTC. Amino acids: CASSLDRYQNEQFF.

Remarks on this clone: The identical CDR3 is also encoded by other nucleotide sequences in the sample. The CDR3: CASSLGGSGANVLTF. CDR3 nucleotides: TGTGCCAGCAGCTTAGGGGGCTCTGGGGCCAACGTCCTGACTTTC. The rearrangement uses TRBV7-9 and TRBJ2-6; unclear D gene. Per the germline V gene, CDR1 is SEHNR and CDR2 is FQNEAQ (reference sequence). The CDR3 runs to 15 residues. Trimming took 1 base from V and 0 from J, leaving 4 bases between them.

The CDR3: CSVESGSSSGANVLTF. The CDR3 nucleotides are TGCAGCGTTGAATCTGGCAGCAGCTCTGGGGCCAACGTCCTGACTTTC. This chain uses TRBV29-1 with TRBJ2-6; D is unresolved. V shed 2 bases and J shed 0 bases, with 11 bases lying between them. The CDR3 consists of 16 residues. CDR1 and CDR2 from the germline V gene are SQVTM and ANQGSEA.

This rearrangement joins TRBV2 to TRBJ1-2; weak D call: TRBD1 (6 bases). Between the trimmed V and J ends, which lost 2 bases and 8 bases, there was a span of 18 bases. The CDR3 is 15 amino acids. CDR1 is SNHLY, CDR2 FYNNEI, per germline. Written as DNA, the CDR3 is TGTGCCAGCAGTGAAAGGGACACGGGGTTCCTGGGCTACACCTTC. It yields the protein CASSERDTGFLGYTF.